This entry concerns a single TCR beta chain. Antigen unknown. The table came from immunoSEQ multiplex PCR; TCRdb's copy has only in-frame clones and leaves some out. The table includes some 150,000 clones, 90% to 95% detected once. The data were obtained in a study of T cell responses to AZD1222 COVID-19 vaccine. Germline CDR1 and CDR2: SGHVS and FNYEAQ. With 4 bases clipped from V and 3 bases from J, the junction kept 15 bases outside the gene matches. This CDR3 comprises 19 residues. Study results and limitations: The breadth and depth of Spike-specific TCRs increased once two AZD1222 doses had been given. White British people made up most donors, females outnumbered males, and clonal diversity was possibly underestimated.

The chain combines TRBV7-6 with TRBJ2-6, with 7 bases aligning to TRBD1. The sequencing used peripheral blood, collected 28 days after the second AZD1222 dose. The receptor comes from an adult who received the AZD1222 COVID-19 vaccine. In nucleotides, the CDR3 is TGTGCCAGCAGCTCAAACCCAAAGACAGGGATGCGTGGGGCCAACGTCCTGACTTTC. It yields the protein CASSSNPKTGMRGANVLTF.